The entry below gives a single T cell receptor beta chain sequence along with its context. This entry is derived from a study of blood T cell repertoires in COVID-19. The ends were cut back, 5 bases at V and 10 bases at J, with 15 bases in the middle. Germline V lookup: CDR1 SNHLY, CDR2 FYNNEI. The CDR3 is 14 residues long. The data were produced by immunoSEQ multiplex PCR, yet TCRdb's version contains in-frame clones alone and is incomplete. The repertoire holds roughly 200,000 clones, with approximately 85% as singletons. Source material: peripheral blood. V and J are TRBV2 and TRBJ1-6; TRBD1 is a possible D gene (5 bases). The TCR originated in a man aged 55 to 70 with acute or convalescent COVID-19. The CDR3 nucleotides read TGTGCCAGCAGTAAGCGGGAAGGGACCTCACCCCTCCACTTT. This gives the protein CASSKREGTSPLHF.